The 14 T cell receptor beta chains listed next were all sequenced from one sample in a study of T-cell memory formation after mild COVID-19. MiXCR, run by TCRdb on the 5' RACE reads, gives a single entry per CDR3 protein. Of about 430,000 distinct CDR3 sequences detected, less than 25% appear once; the ten largest clones hold around 8.1%. Material: PBMCs or a T cell subset sorted from them (not recorded which). The receptor set was obtained from an adult woman who had mild COVID-19 (a few samples of this study predate the infection). Cell type and time point are not known.

This clonotype was picked up a small number of times. The chain combines TRBV18 with TRBJ2-1; D not certain. V lost 3 bases and J 10 bases, leaving 13 bases between the germline ends. This CDR3 is 13 amino acids long. The germline gives CDR1 KGHSH, CDR2 LQKENI. For the CDR3, the DNA is TGTGCCAGCTCACCCTCCTGGCAATGGGAGCAGTTCTTC. Protein sequence: CASSPSWQWEQFF.

V is TRBV5-1 and J is TRBJ2-5; D ambiguous. CDR3 size: 15 residues. V dropped 5 bases and J dropped 1 base, with 15 bases sitting between them. The germline V gene has CDR1 SGHRS and CDR2 YFSETQ. The CDR3 DNA follows: TGCGCCAGCAGTGGTGGGTCGGCGGCCCAAGAGACCCAGTACTTC. Its translation is CASSGGSAAQETQYF. The whole variable domain, remainder taken from reference TRBV5-1 and TRBJ2-5, is KAGVTQTPRYLIKTRGQQVTLSCSPISGHRSVSWYQQTPGQGLQFLFEYFSETQRNKGNFPGRFSGRQFSNSRSEMNVSTLELGDSALYLCASSGGSAAQETQYFGPGTRLLVL.

This clonotype was seen a handful of times. The rearrangement uses TRBV12-3 or TRBV12-4 and TRBJ2-7; 7 bases fit TRBD2. The junction had 11 bases not matched to a gene; V was cut back by 6 bases and J by 6 bases. The CDR3 has 14 amino acids. The CDR3 loop reads CASSPPVGRGEQYF. The CDR3 region has the DNA TGTGCCAGCAGCCCCCCGGTTGGGAGGGGCGAGCAGTACTTC.

In this sample, this clonotype turned up a few times. This chain links TRBV7-2 with TRBJ1-4; 8 nucleotides line up with TRBD1. The CDR3 consists of 15 residues. Germline V CDR1 and CDR2: SGHTA, FQGNSA. J was trimmed by 5 bases and V by 3 bases; bases with no gene match: 5. CDR3 amino acids: CASSLAQGGNEKLFF. CDR3 nucleotides: TGTGCCAGCAGCTTGGCACAGGGGGGGAATGAAAAACTGTTTTTT. The whole variable domain, filled in from reference TRBV7-2 and TRBJ1-4, reads GAGVSQSPSNKVTEKGKDVELRCDPISGHTALYWYRQSLGQGLEFLIYFQGNSAPDKSGLPSDRFSAERTGGSVSTLTIQRTQQEDSAVYLCASSLAQGGNEKLFFGSGTQLSVL.

This chain joins TRBV12-3 or TRBV12-4 and TRBJ1-2; a weak D match, TRBD1 (6 bases). V gave up 5 bases and J gave up 8 bases, with 15 bases separating them. This CDR3 contains 13 residues. DNA of the CDR3: TGTGCCAGCAGTAAACAGGGAGGTCGGGGCTACACCTTC. Residues: CASSKQGGRGYTF.

This clonotype occurred many times. This chain connects TRBV12-3 or TRBV12-4 to TRBJ2-2; no clear D gene. The CDR3 totals 12 residues. V was shortened by 4 bases and J by 3 bases, with 3 bases between the two germline ends. This chain's CDR3 is CASSSDTGELFF. The CDR3 DNA reads TGTGCCAGCAGTTCCGACACCGGGGAGCTGTTTTTT.

The V call is TRBV19, the J call TRBJ2-1; 7 nucleotides agree with TRBD2. J was trimmed by 10 bases and V by 4 bases; bases with no gene match: 1. This CDR3 has 11 amino acids. CDR1 and CDR2 (germline): LNHDA, SQIVND (reference sequence). The CDR3 DNA is TGTGCCAGTAGTAACGGGAGGGAGCAGTTCTTC. Translation gives CASSNGREQFF.

The chain couples TRBV20-1 to TRBJ1-1; D might be TRBD1 (6 bases). The germline V and J ends were trimmed by 3 bases and 2 bases, with 10 bases remaining between them. CDR3 size: 13 residues. Germline V lookup: CDR1 DFQATT, CDR2 SNEGSKA (reference sequence). In nucleotides, the CDR3 is TGCAGTGCTAGTCACAGGGACAACACTGAAGCTTTCTTT. Residues: CSASHRDNTEAFF.

This clonotype came up a few times. The chain joins TRBV7-9 to TRBJ1-2; D gene uncertain. Germline CDR1 reads SEHNR; CDR2 reads FQNEAQ (reference sequence). Trimming pared 5 bases from V and 6 bases from J, leaving 10 bases between. The CDR3 has 12 residues. DNA for the CDR3: TGTGCCAGCAGCCACTTTGTCGATGGCTACACCTTC. Its protein product is CASSHFVDGYTF. The whole variable domain, filled in from reference TRBV7-9 and TRBJ1-2, reads DTGVSQNPRHKITKRGQNVTFRCDPISEHNRLYWYRQTLGQGPEFLTYFQNEAQLEKSRLLSDRFSAERPKGSFSTLEIQRTEQGDSAMYLCASSHFVDGYTFGSGTRLTVV.

This chain connects TRBV4-3 to TRBJ2-5; D remains ambiguous. V lost 0 bases and J 6 bases, leaving 5 bases between the germline ends. The CDR3 spans 12 residues. Germline values: CDR1 LGHNA, CDR2 YSLEER. The CDR3 sequence is CASSQDSQTQYF. The CDR3, as DNA: TGCGCCAGCAGCCAAGATAGTCAGACCCAGTACTTC.

This clonotype was seen a handful of times. The chain recombines TRBV4-1 with TRBJ2-2, with D unclear. There are 11 residues in the CDR3. The V gene lost 1 base and the J gene lost 9 bases, with 3 bases spanning the gap. Germline-derived CDR1 and CDR2 are MGHRA and YSYEKL. CDR3 region: CASSQGRELFF. The CDR3, as DNA: TGCGCCAGCAGCCAAGGCAGGGAGCTGTTTTTT.

This clonotype has more than one count but fewer than ten. This chain joins TRBV12-3 or TRBV12-4 and TRBJ2-1; D not resolved. The CDR3 loop spans 12 amino acids. The V and J ends lost 5 bases and 7 bases respectively, with 9 bases between them. The CDR3 coding sequence is TGTGCCAGCAGTCCTGTATCGAATGAGCAGTTCTTC. This codes for CASSPVSNEQFF.

The J gene is TRBJ2-2, the V gene TRBV5-1; D might be TRBD1 or TRBD2, each matching 6 bases. This CDR3 spans 16 amino acids. Looked up from germline, CDR1 is SGHRS and CDR2 is YFSETQ. Trimming cost V 3 bases and J 4 bases, with 16 bases left between them. DNA of the CDR3: TGCGCCAGCAGCTCCTCCGAGGGGGGCTTCACCGGGGAGCTGTTTTTT. Amino acid sequence: CASSSSEGGFTGELFF.

This clonotype was seen a handful of times. V is TRBV29-1 and J is TRBJ2-1, with TRBD2 identical over 10 bases. V dropped 3 bases and J dropped 9; count of bases not matched to a gene: 8. The CDR3 consists of 14 residues. Germline assignment: CDR1 SQVTM and CDR2 ANQGSEA. CDR3 nucleotide sequence: TGCAGCGTTGAGCCTAGCGGGAGCCCTGGTGAGCAGTTCTTC. This encodes CSVEPSGSPGEQFF.